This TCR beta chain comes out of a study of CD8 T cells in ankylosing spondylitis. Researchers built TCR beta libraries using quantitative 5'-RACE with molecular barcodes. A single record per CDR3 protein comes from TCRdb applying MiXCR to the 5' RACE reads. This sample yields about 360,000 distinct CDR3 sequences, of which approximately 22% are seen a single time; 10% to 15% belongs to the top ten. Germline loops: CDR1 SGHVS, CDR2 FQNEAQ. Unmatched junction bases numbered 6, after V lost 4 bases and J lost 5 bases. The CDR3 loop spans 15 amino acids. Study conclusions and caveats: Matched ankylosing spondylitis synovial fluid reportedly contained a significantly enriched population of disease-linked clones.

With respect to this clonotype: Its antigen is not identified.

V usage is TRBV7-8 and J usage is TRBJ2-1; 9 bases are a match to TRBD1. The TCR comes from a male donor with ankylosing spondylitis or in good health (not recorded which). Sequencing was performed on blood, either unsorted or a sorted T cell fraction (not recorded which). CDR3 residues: CASSSTGTGNNEQFF. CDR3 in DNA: TGTGCCAGCAGCTCGACCGGGACAGGGAACAATGAGCAGTTCTTC.